Below are 15 T cell receptor beta chains sequenced from a single sample in a study of cytomegalovirus exposure and HLA in healthy donors. It was with 60 Vbeta and 13 Jbeta primers that the PCR ran. Clones were read by immunoSEQ multiplex PCR, and TCRdb kept only the in-frame ones, dropping some. The sample includes over 35,000 clones, 60% to 80% of them seen just once. Sequencing was done on a sample of PBMCs. Receptor source: a man aged 30 to 39 in good health and CMV-seronegative.

The V call is TRBV5-1, the J call TRBJ1-1, with D unclear. Germline CDR1 reads SGHRS; CDR2 reads YFSETQ. There are 15 residues in the CDR3. Trimming removed 5 bases at V and 0 bases at J, with 14 bases between. CDR3: CASRLEAALNTEAFF. In DNA form, the CDR3 reads TGCGCCAGCAGACTGGAGGCGGCCTTGAACACTGAAGCTTTCTTT.

The sample holds a few counts of this clone. The rearrangement joins TRBV9 to TRBJ1-4; 7 bases map to TRBD1. The CDR3 is 14 amino acids. Per the germline V gene, CDR1 is SGDLS and CDR2 is YYNGEE. V gave up 4 bases and J gave up 2 bases; unmatched junction bases: 2. Here the CDR3 reads CASSRGGTNEKLFF. In DNA form, the CDR3 reads TGTGCCAGCAGCCGAGGGGGCACTAATGAAAAACTGTTTTTT.

This chain links TRBV15 with TRBJ2-7, with a possible D match to TRBD1 (5 bases). Germline-derived CDR1 and CDR2 are LNHNV and YYDKDF (reference sequence). This CDR3 contains 13 residues. Trimming left V 0 bases short and J 4 bases short, with 7 bases between. CDR3 nucleotides: TGTGCCACCAGCAGAGATGCAGGGTACGAGCAGTACTTC. Its translation is CATSRDAGYEQYF.

The V call is TRBV7-9, the J call TRBJ2-2, with TRBD1 identical over 7 bases. V was clipped by 5 bases and J by 1 base; unmatched bases: 4. Germline V gene sequence: CDR1 SEHNR, CDR2 FQNEAQ (reference sequence). The CDR3 is made up of 15 amino acids. Here the CDR3 reads CASSTDRKNTGELFF. The DNA of the CDR3 is TGTGCCAGCAGCACGGACAGGAAGAACACCGGGGAGCTGTTTTTT.

This clone was detected only a few times. The gene calls are TRBV11-2 and TRBJ1-2; D gene ambiguous. The CDR3 loop spans 15 amino acids. V was cut by 3 bases and J by 2 bases, with 13 bases left in between. The germline CDR1 and CDR2 sequences are SGHAT and FQNNGV. CDR3 sequence (DNA): TGTGCCAGCAGCTTTTCGAGGGATTTGAACTATGGCTACACCTTC. As protein: CASSFSRDLNYGYTF. The complete variable domain, with remaining parts taken from reference TRBV11-2 and TRBJ1-2, reads EAGVAQSPRYKIIEKRQSVAFWCNPISGHATLYWYQQILGQGPKLLIQFQNNGVVDDSQLPKDRFSAERLKGVDSTLKIQPAKLEDSAVYLCASSFSRDLNYGYTFGSGTRLTVV.

The chain has TRBV11-2 and TRBJ1-4; 7 positions agree with TRBD1. Germline lookup yields CDR1 SGHAT and CDR2 FQNNGV. Trimming at V came to 5 bases and at J to 0 bases, leaving 9 bases not matched to a gene. The CDR3 is 17 residues long. CDR3 amino acids: CASSKRRQGTTNEKLFF. Written as DNA, the CDR3 is TGTGCCAGCAGCAAACGAAGACAGGGAACAACTAATGAAAAACTGTTTTTT.

The chain combines TRBV4-1 with TRBJ2-7; D perhaps matches TRBD1 (5 bases). Germline V CDR1 and CDR2: MGHRA, YSYEKL. The V and J ends lost 0 bases and 2 bases respectively, with 14 bases between them. The CDR3 sequence is 16 residues long. The CDR3 here is CASSQDSPLGAYEQYF. The DNA for the CDR3 is TGCGCCAGCAGCCAAGATTCCCCTCTAGGGGCCTACGAGCAGTACTTC.

The V call is TRBV9, the J call TRBJ2-1; no reliable D call. The V and J ends lost 3 bases and 0 bases respectively, with 7 bases between them. The CDR3 totals 14 residues. Germline assignment: CDR1 SGDLS and CDR2 YYNGEE. CDR3 in amino acids: CASSALSSYNEQFF. The DNA of the CDR3 is TGTGCCAGCAGCGCCCTTAGCTCCTACAATGAGCAGTTCTTC.

This clone was observed a few times. The chain recombines TRBV7-2 with TRBJ2-5; 10 bases align to TRBD2. The CDR3 totals 16 residues. Per the germline V gene, CDR1 is SGHTA and CDR2 is FQGNSA. The junction had 7 bases not matched to a gene; V was cut back by 1 base and J by 5 bases. CDR3 in DNA: TGTGCCAGCAGCTTAGTCGCTAGCGGGAGTTGGGAGACCCAGTACTTC. Residues: CASSLVASGSWETQYF.

The rearrangement uses TRBV5-5 and TRBJ1-2; D may be TRBD1 (5 bases). With 1 base removed from V and 0 bases from J, the gap between germline ends came to 13 bases. Germline V gene lookup returns CDR1 SGHKS and CDR2 YYEKEE (reference sequence). The CDR3 has 16 amino acids. The CDR3 here is CASSLSVAGPNYGYTF. The CDR3 bases are TGTGCCAGCAGCTTGAGTGTGGCGGGGCCTAACTATGGCTACACCTTC.

V is TRBV7-3 and J is TRBJ1-1; D gene ambiguous. V lost 0 bases to trimming and J lost 1 base, with 6 bases between them. Germline-derived CDR1 and CDR2 are SGHTA and FQGTGA. This CDR3 has 14 amino acids. The CDR3 sequence is CASSLTSWNTEAFF. The CDR3 coding sequence is TGTGCCAGCAGCTTAACTTCGTGGAACACTGAAGCTTTCTTT.

This chain joins TRBV10-3 and TRBJ2-1; TRBD2 matches at 13 bases. The trim removed 6 bases at V and 7 bases at J, leaving 6 bases unmatched. The germline V gene has CDR1 ENHRY and CDR2 SYGVKD. This CDR3 comprises 15 residues. The CDR3: CAIRGLAGDSNEQFF. Here the CDR3 DNA reads TGTGCCATCAGAGGACTAGCGGGAGACTCGAATGAGCAGTTCTTC.

Worth noting for this clone: The junction departs from the called germline gene at one end, perhaps through a read error. This rearrangement joins TRBV7-7 to TRBJ1-5; TRBD1 is a possible D gene (6 bases). CDR3 length equals 16 residues. Germline CDR1 reads SSHAT; CDR2 reads FNYEAQ (reference sequence). In DNA, the CDR3 is TGTGCCGGCAGCTTAGAGGGGAGGGGGATCAATCAGCCCCAGCATTTT. Translation gives CAGSLEGRGINQPQHF.

The chain has TRBV10-3 and TRBJ1-1; D unclear. CDR1 is ENHRY and CDR2 is SYGVKD in the germline V gene. The V end lost 2 bases, the J end lost 10 bases, and 14 bases lay between the germline ends. The CDR3 runs 13 residues. The CDR3 DNA reads as TGTGCCATCAGTGAGGGGCCCCTCTTGGGAGCTTTCTTT. It encodes CAISEGPLLGAFF.

This rearrangement joins TRBV2 to TRBJ2-5; TRBD1 might be the D (6 bases). The CDR3 has 14 residues. Trimming removed 5 bases from V and 1 base from J, with 11 bases in between. Germline values: CDR1 SNHLY, CDR2 FYNNEI. The CDR3: CASSKTGPQETQYF. CDR3 in DNA: TGTGCCAGCAGTAAAACAGGGCCCCAAGAGACCCAGTACTTC. Filled out from reference TRBV2 and TRBJ2-5, the complete variable domain reads EPEVTQTPSHQVTQMGQEVILRCVPISNHLYFYWYRQILGQKVEFLVSFYNNEISEKSEIFDDQFSVERPDGSNFTLKIRSTKLEDSAMYFCASSKTGPQETQYFGPGTRLLVL.